The 4 T cell receptor beta chains below were found in one sample sequenced in a study of blood T cell repertoires in COVID-19. Libraries were prepared by immunoSEQ multiplex PCR; TCRdb keeps only in-frame clonotypes and omits some of them. The table records more than 150,000 clones, roughly four fifths of them present only once. Sample: peripheral blood. The source of these receptors is a woman aged 80 or over with COVID-19, enrolled during active disease.

This clone was recorded only once. This rearrangement joins TRBV5-5 to TRBJ2-7; the match to TRBD1 covers 11 bases. Germline V gene lookup returns CDR1 SGHKS and CDR2 YYEKEE (reference sequence). Trimming cost V 2 bases and J 2 bases; bases outside gene matches: 3. The CDR3 sequence is 15 residues long. CDR3 nucleotides: TGTGCCAGCAGCTTCTCGGGACAGGGGGCCTACGAGCAGTACTTC. Its translation is CASSFSGQGAYEQYF.

The rearrangement joins TRBV7-2 to TRBJ2-2, with 12 positions matching TRBD2. Germline lookup yields CDR1 SGHTA and CDR2 FQGNSA. V was pared by 1 base and J by 4 bases, with 10 bases of the junction left unmatched. CDR3 length equals 19 residues. The CDR3 nucleotides are TGTGCCAGCAGCTTAGTCTTCCGCCTAGCGGGAGGGAGCACCGGGGAGCTGTTTTTT. Translated, it gives CASSLVFRLAGGSTGELFF.

The rearrangement joins TRBV6-5 to TRBJ1-5, with 7 bases lining up with TRBD1. The CDR3 contains 15 residues. Trimming at V came to 2 bases and at J to 2 bases, leaving 3 bases not matched to a gene. The germline V gene has CDR1 MNHEY and CDR2 SVGAGI. CDR3 nucleotides: TGTGCCAGCAGTTACGGCACAGGGGGCAATCAGCCCCAGCATTTT. This codes for CASSYGTGGNQPQHF.

The chain carries TRBV5-5 and TRBJ2-3, with D possibly matching TRBD2 (6 bases). The germline V gene has CDR1 SGHKS and CDR2 YYEKEE (reference sequence). The CDR3 runs to 12 residues. Trimming took off 2 bases at V and 5 bases at J, with 6 bases between the two ends. CDR3 residues: CASSFGGDTQYF. In DNA, the CDR3 is TGTGCCAGCAGCTTCGGGGGAGATACGCAGTATTTT.